Following are 18 T cell receptor beta chains from one sample sequenced in a study of cytomegalovirus exposure and HLA in healthy donors. PCR involved 60 Vbeta and 13 Jbeta primers. Generated by immunoSEQ multiplex PCR, the TCRdb table keeps only in-frame clones and is missing some. The sample consists of 150,000 to 200,000 clones, 65% to 80% of them appearing once. The sequencing input was PBMCs. These receptors originate from a woman aged 50 to 60 in good health and CMV-seropositive.

V is TRBV2 and J is TRBJ2-7; D gene uncertain. Germline CDR1 and CDR2: SNHLY and FYNNEI. The CDR3 has 12 amino acids. V dropped 1 base and J dropped 3 bases, with 4 bases sitting between them. CDR3 sequence: CASSEVNYEQYF. For the CDR3, the DNA is TGTGCCAGCAGTGAAGTTAACTACGAGCAGTACTTC.

The gene calls are TRBV5-1 and TRBJ2-7; D perhaps matches TRBD2 (6 bases). V was trimmed by 1 base and J by 0 bases, leaving 14 bases between them. The CDR3 spans 16 residues. The germline gives CDR1 SGHRS, CDR2 YFSETQ. In nucleotides, the CDR3 is TGCGCCAGCAGCTTGAGCCGGGAGCGTAGCTCCTACGAGCAGTACTTC. Its protein product is CASSLSRERSSYEQYF.

V is TRBV5-6 and J is TRBJ2-2; unclear D gene. The germline V and J ends were trimmed by 4 bases and 3 bases, with 10 bases remaining between them. CDR1 is SGHDT and CDR2 is YYEEEE in the germline V gene. The CDR3 extends over 14 amino acids. The chain's CDR3 is CASSRNSYTGELFF. The CDR3 DNA sequence: TGTGCCAGCAGCAGGAACAGTTACACCGGGGAGCTGTTTTTT.

The CDR3 sequence is CASSLQGSDTQYF. In nucleotides, the CDR3 is TGTGCCAGCAGCTTACAGGGATCAGATACGCAGTATTTT. The chain employs TRBV5-4 and TRBJ2-3; a weak D match, TRBD1 (6 bases). V was clipped by 2 bases and J by 4 bases, with 8 bases between them. CDR1 SGHNT and CDR2 YYREEE come from the germline V gene (reference sequence). CDR3 length: 13 amino acids.

V is TRBV5-1 and J is TRBJ2-2; the match to TRBD2 covers 10 bases. V lost 6 bases to trimming and J lost 2 bases; unmatched junction nucleotides: 7. The germline CDR1 and CDR2 sequences are SGHRS and YFSETQ. The CDR3 runs to 16 residues. CDR3 nucleotide sequence: TGCGCCAGCAAATATAGCGGGGGGCTTAACACCGGGGAGCTGTTTTTT. Encoded protein: CASKYSGGLNTGELFF.

The chain combines TRBV9 with TRBJ1-3; D is unresolved. V lost 0 bases, J lost 0 bases, and 7 bases lay in between. Germline CDR1 is SGDLS and CDR2 is YYNGEE. The CDR3 covers 15 residues. The CDR3 protein is CASSVGGGSGNTIYF. CDR3 coding DNA: TGTGCCAGCAGCGTAGGAGGAGGCTCTGGAAACACCATATATTTT.

The chain has TRBV15 and TRBJ1-5; D unclear. The CDR3 has 13 amino acids. Germline V gene lookup returns CDR1 LNHNV and CDR2 YYDKDF (reference sequence). The V end was cut by 0 bases, the J end by 4 bases, with 4 bases between. The CDR3 DNA sequence: TGTGCCACCAGCAGAGATCCGAATCAGCCCCAGCATTTT. It is translated as CATSRDPNQPQHF.

This clone came up once. The chain links TRBV5-4 to TRBJ2-7, with no clear D. The CDR3 covers 13 residues. Germline CDR1 is SGHNT and CDR2 is YYREEE (reference sequence). Trimming shortened V by 3 bases and J by 4 bases, and 11 bases separated the two germline ends. CDR3 nucleotide sequence: TGTGCCAGCAGCTCCGGAGCTGCGTACGAGCAGTACTTC. It encodes CASSSGAAYEQYF.

V and J are TRBV5-4 and TRBJ1-1, with D hard to call. V was clipped by 2 bases and J by 5 bases, with 13 bases between them. Germline CDR1 SGHNT, CDR2 YYREEE (reference sequence). The CDR3 runs 14 residues. In DNA, the CDR3 is TGTGCCAGCAGCTTCATGGGGAGAGAGACTGAAGCTTTCTTT. Translation: CASSFMGRETEAFF. Together with reference TRBV5-4 and TRBJ1-1, the CDR3 gives the full variable domain: ETGVTQSPTHLIKTRGQQVTLRCSSQSGHNTVSWYQQALGQGPQFIFQYYREEENGRGNFPPRFSGLQFPNYSSELNVNALELDDSALYLCASSFMGRETEAFFGQGTRLTVV.

The J gene is TRBJ2-5, the V gene TRBV7-8, with a possible D match to TRBD2 (5 bases). The length of the CDR3 is 15 residues. The germline V gene has CDR1 SGHVS and CDR2 FQNEAQ. With 4 bases removed from V and 4 bases from J, the gap between germline ends came to 16 bases. The CDR3 coding sequence is TGTGCCAGCAGCTGGGAATCAGGCCGGGGAGAGACCCAGTACTTC. It translates to CASSWESGRGETQYF. The full variable domain, rest sourced from reference TRBV7-8 and TRBJ2-5, is GAGVSQSPRYKVAKRGQDVALRCDPISGHVSLFWYQQALGQGPEFLTYFQNEAQLDKSGLPSDRFFAERPEGSVSTLKIQRTQQEDSAVYLCASSWESGRGETQYFGPGTRLLVL.

The chain joins TRBV5-4 to TRBJ2-3; unclear D gene. The ends were cut back, 7 bases at V and 2 bases at J, with 14 bases in the middle. Germline V CDR1 and CDR2: SGHNT, YYREEE (reference sequence). CDR3 length: 14 residues. CDR3 sequence: CASSTVRSTDTQYF. The CDR3 DNA reads TGTGCCAGCTCAACAGTTAGGTCCACAGATACGCAGTATTTT.

This clone was counted between two and nine times. V is TRBV4-1 and J is TRBJ2-7; weak D call: TRBD1 (5 bases). Trimming shortened V by 1 base and J by 5 bases, and 18 bases separated the two germline ends. Germline CDR1 reads MGHRA; CDR2 reads YSYEKL. The CDR3 runs to 16 residues. The CDR3 is CASSQGGRSRGHEQYF. CDR3 bases: TGCGCCAGCAGCCAAGGAGGAAGATCAAGGGGTCACGAGCAGTACTTC.

The rearrangement joins TRBV7-2 to TRBJ1-6; TRBD1 is a possible D gene (6 bases). The V end lost 1 base, the J end lost 6 bases, and 7 bases lay between the germline ends. CDR3 length equals 14 residues. The germline V gene has CDR1 SGHTA and CDR2 FQGNSA. This chain's CDR3 is CASSLGTVNSPLHF. The CDR3 DNA follows: TGTGCCAGCAGCTTAGGGACAGTTAATTCACCCCTCCACTTT.

This chain uses TRBV11-2 with TRBJ2-5, with 9 positions matching TRBD2. Germline-derived CDR1 and CDR2 are SGHAT and FQNNGV. CDR3 length equals 14 residues. The V segment lost 1 base and the J segment 5 bases; nucleotides outside the gene matches: 2. The CDR3: CASSLAAGGETQYF. The DNA of the CDR3 is TGTGCCAGCAGCTTAGCGGCGGGGGGGGAGACCCAGTACTTC.

This chain connects TRBV7-9 to TRBJ2-3; TRBD1 matches at 7 bases. Germline V gene data show CDR1 as SEHNR and CDR2 as FQNEAQ (reference sequence). V gave up 4 bases and J gave up 1 base; unmatched junction bases: 5. The CDR3 totals 15 residues. The CDR3 reads CASSYGGQGTDTQYF. In DNA form, the CDR3 reads TGTGCCAGCAGCTATGGTGGACAGGGCACAGATACGCAGTATTTT.

There are a few counts of this clone. The chain recombines TRBV10-1 with TRBJ2-7, with D possibly matching TRBD2 (6 bases). V was cut by 3 bases and J by 7 bases, with 19 bases left in between. CDR1 and CDR2 (germline): WNHNN, SYGVQD (reference sequence). The CDR3 contains 15 residues. The CDR3 DNA reads as TGCGCCAGCAGTGATTCGGGAGTCCCAATTGGGGAGCAGTACTTC. This sequence encodes CASSDSGVPIGEQYF.

V usage is TRBV6-5 and J usage is TRBJ1-4; weak D call: TRBD1 (6 bases). The CDR3 has 15 residues. V gave up 4 bases and J gave up 13 bases, with 22 bases separating them. CDR1 and CDR2 (germline): MNHEY, SVGAGI. CDR3 residues: CASSLTGTTGRGLFF. DNA of the CDR3: TGTGCCAGCAGTTTAACCGGGACAACGGGTAGGGGACTGTTTTTT.

The V call is TRBV18, the J call TRBJ2-7, with 9 bases lining up with TRBD1. Trimming cost V 2 bases and J 6 bases; bases outside gene matches: 8. Germline loops: CDR1 KGHSH, CDR2 LQKENI. The CDR3 sequence is 15 residues long. CDR3 protein: CASSPILRGQGEQYF. Here the CDR3 DNA reads TGTGCCAGCTCACCAATATTAAGGGGACAGGGCGAGCAGTACTTC.